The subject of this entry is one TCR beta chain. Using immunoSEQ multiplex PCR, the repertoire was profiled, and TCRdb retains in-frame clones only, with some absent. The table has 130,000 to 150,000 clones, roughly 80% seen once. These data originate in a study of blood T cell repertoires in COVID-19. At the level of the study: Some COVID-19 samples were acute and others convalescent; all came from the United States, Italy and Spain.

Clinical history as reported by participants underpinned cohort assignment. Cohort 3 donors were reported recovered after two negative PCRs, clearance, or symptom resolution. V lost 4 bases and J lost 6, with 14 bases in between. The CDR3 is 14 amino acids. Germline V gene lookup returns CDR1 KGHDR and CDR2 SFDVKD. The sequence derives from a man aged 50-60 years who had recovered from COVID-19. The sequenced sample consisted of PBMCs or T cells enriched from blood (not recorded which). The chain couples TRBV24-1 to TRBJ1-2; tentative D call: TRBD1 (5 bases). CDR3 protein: CATSDRQNTHGYTF. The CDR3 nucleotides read TGTGCCACCAGTGACAGACAGAATACCCATGGCTACACCTTC.